The sequence of this T cell receptor (beta chain) was determined in a study of T cells in localized non-small cell lung cancer. Profiled with immunoSEQ multiplex PCR; TCRdb holds only in-frame clones, not every one. The sample gives fewer than 25,000 clones, around 90% of which show up once; less than 5% is in the top ten. The input for sequencing was peripheral blood, taken before any cancer treatment. The TCR was taken from a male donor aged 60 or over with stage I squamous cell lung carcinoma.

The CDR3 is CASRGAFGADTQYF. DNA of the CDR3: TGTGCCAGCAGGGGAGCGTTCGGGGCAGATACGCAGTATTTT. The chain uses TRBV2 and TRBJ2-3, with D perhaps TRBD2 (5 bases). Germline values: CDR1 SNHLY, CDR2 FYNNEI. Trimming removed 6 bases from V and 4 bases from J, with 14 bases in between. The CDR3 is 14 residues long.